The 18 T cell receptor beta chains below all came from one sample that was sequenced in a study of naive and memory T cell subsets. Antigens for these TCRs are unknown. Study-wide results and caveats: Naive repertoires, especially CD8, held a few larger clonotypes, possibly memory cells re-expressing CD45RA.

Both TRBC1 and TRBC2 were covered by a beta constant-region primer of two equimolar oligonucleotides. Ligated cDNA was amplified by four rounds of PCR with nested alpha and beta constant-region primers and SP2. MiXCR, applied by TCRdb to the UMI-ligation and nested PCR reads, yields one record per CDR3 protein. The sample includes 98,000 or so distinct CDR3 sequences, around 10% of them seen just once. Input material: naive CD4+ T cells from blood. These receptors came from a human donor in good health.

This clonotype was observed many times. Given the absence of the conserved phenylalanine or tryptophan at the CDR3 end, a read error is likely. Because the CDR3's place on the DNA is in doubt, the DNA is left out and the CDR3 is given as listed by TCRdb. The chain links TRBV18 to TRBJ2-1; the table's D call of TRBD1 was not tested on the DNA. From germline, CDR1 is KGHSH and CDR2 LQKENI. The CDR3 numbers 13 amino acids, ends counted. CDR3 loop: CASSPVGDSPRFS.

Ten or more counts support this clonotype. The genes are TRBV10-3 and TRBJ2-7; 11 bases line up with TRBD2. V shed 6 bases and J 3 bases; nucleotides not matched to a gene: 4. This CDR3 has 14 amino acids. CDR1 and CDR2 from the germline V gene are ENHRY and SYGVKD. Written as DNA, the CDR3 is TGTGCCATCAGCCTCGGACTAGCGGGCTACGAGCAGTACTTC. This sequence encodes CAISLGLAGYEQYF.

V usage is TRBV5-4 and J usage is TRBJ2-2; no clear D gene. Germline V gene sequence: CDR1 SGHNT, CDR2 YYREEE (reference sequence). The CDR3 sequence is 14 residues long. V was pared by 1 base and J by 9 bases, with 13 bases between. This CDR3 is CASSLSGVSRELFF. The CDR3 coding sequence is TGTGCCAGCAGCTTGTCCGGAGTGTCCCGGGAGCTGTTTTTT.

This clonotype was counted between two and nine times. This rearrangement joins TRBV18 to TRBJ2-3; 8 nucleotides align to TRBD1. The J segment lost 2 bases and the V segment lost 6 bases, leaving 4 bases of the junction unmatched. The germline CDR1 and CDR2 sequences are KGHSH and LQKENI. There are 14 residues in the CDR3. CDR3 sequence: CASSIQGDTDTQYF. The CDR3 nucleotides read TGTGCCAGCTCGATACAGGGGGACACAGATACGCAGTATTTT.

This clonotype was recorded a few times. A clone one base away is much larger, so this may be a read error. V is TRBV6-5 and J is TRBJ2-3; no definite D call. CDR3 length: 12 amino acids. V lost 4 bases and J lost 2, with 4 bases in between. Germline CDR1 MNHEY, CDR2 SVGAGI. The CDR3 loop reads CASSSFTDTQYF. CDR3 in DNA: TGTGCCAGCAGTTCCTTCACAGATACGCAGTATTTT.

The CDR3 loop reads CASSYSGSGTGVPGANVLTF. The CDR3 DNA sequence: TGTGCCAGCAGTTACTCGGGTTCGGGGACAGGAGTACCTGGGGCCAACGTCCTGACTTTC. The V gene is TRBV6-6, the J gene TRBJ2-6; TRBD1 matches 8 bases. V shed 0 bases and J 2 bases; nucleotides not matched to a gene: 12. CDR1 MNHNY and CDR2 SVGAGI come from the germline V gene (reference sequence). This CDR3 has 20 amino acids.

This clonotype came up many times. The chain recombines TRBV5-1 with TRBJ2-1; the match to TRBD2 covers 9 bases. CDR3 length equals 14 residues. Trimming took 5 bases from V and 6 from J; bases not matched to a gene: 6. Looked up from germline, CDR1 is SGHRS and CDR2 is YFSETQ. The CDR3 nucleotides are TGCGCCAGCAGATTAGCGGGAGTGGGCAATGAGCAGTTCTTC. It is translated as CASRLAGVGNEQFF.

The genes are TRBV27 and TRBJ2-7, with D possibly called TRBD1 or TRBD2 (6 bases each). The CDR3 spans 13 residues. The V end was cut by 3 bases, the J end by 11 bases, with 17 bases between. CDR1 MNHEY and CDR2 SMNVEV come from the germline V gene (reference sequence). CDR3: CASSFLDLGGKYF. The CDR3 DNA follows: TGTGCCAGCAGTTTCTTGGACCTAGGGGGGAAGTACTTC.

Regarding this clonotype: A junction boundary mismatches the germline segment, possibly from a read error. DNA for the CDR3: TGTGCCAGCAGTTACGGGGTCAGGTCCCATGTCTTC. This gives the protein CASSYGVRSHVF. V is TRBV6-2 or TRBV6-3 and J is TRBJ2-1; D gene unclear. Germline V gives CDR1 MNHEY, CDR2 SVGEGT. This CDR3 is built from 12 residues.

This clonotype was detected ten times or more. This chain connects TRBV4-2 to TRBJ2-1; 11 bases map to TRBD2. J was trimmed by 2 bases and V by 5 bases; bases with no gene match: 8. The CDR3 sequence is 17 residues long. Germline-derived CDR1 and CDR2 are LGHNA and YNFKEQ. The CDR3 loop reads CASSKAGTSGTYNEQFF. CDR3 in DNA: TGTGCCAGCAGCAAAGCCGGGACTAGCGGTACCTACAATGAGCAGTTCTTC.

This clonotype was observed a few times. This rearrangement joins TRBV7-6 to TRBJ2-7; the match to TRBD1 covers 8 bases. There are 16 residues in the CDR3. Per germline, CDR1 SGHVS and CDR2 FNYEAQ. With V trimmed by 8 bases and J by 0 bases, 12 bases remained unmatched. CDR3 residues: CASPEAWDRSSYEQYF. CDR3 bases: TGTGCCAGCCCCGAGGCTTGGGACAGGAGCTCCTACGAGCAGTACTTC.

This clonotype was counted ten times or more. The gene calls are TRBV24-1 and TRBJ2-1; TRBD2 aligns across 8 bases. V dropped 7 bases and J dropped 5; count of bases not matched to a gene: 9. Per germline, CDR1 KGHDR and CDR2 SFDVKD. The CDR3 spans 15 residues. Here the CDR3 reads CATSIPSRGDNEQFF. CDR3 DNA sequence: TGTGCCACCAGCATACCATCGCGGGGGGACAATGAGCAGTTCTTC.

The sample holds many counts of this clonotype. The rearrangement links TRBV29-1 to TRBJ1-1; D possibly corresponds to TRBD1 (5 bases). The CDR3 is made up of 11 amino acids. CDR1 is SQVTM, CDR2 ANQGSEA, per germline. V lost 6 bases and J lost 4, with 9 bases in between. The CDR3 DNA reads TGCAGCGTCCACAGGAGCACTGAAGCTTTCTTT. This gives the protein CSVHRSTEAFF.

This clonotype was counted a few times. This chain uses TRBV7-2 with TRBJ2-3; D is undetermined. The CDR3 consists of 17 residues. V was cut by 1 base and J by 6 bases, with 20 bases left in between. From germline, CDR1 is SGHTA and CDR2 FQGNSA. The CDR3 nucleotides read TGTGCCAGCAGCTTAGTGCCCTGGGTGCCGGGCAGTGATACGCAGTATTTT. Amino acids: CASSLVPWVPGSDTQYF. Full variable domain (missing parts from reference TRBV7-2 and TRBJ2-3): GAGVSQSPSNKVTEKGKDVELRCDPISGHTALYWYRQSLGQGLEFLIYFQGNSAPDKSGLPSDRFSAERTGGSVSTLTIQRTQQEDSAVYLCASSLVPWVPGSDTQYFGPGTRLTVL.

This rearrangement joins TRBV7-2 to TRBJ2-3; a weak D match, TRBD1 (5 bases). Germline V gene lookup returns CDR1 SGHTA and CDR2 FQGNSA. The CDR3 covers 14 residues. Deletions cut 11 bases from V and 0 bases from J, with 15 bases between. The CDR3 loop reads CAAARTFSTDTQYF. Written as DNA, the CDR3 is TGTGCCGCGGCTAGGACATTTAGCACAGATACGCAGTATTTT.

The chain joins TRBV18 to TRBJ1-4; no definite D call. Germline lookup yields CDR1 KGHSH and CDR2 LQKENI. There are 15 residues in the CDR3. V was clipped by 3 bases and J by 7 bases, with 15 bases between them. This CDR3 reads CASSPGLLGAEKLFF. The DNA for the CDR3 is TGTGCCAGCTCACCGGGCCTACTTGGTGCTGAAAAACTGTTTTTT.

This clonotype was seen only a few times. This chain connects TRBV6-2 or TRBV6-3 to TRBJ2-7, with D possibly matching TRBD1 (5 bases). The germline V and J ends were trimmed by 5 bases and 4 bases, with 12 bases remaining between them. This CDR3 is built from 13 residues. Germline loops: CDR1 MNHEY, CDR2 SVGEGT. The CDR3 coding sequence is TGTGCCAGCAGTCAGTCTAGGGGTTACGAGCAGTACTTC. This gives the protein CASSQSRGYEQYF.

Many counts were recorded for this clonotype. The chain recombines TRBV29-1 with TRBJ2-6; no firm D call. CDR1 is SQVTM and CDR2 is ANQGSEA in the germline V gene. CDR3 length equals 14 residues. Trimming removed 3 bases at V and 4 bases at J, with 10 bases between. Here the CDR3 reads CSVDPGSGANVLTF. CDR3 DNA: TGCAGCGTTGATCCAGGCTCAGGGGCCAACGTCCTGACTTTC.